This T cell receptor (beta chain) was sequenced in a study of T-cell memory formation after mild COVID-19. TCRdb re-called the 5' RACE reads through MiXCR, storing one row per CDR3 protein. This table has a few hundred thousand distinct CDR3 sequences, just under 20% appearing once. Germline V CDR1 and CDR2: LNHDA, SQIVND (reference sequence). The CDR3 extends over 14 amino acids. The ends were cut back, 3 bases at V and 2 bases at J, with 11 bases in the middle. This TCR came from a man younger than 30 who had mild COVID-19 (a few samples of this study predate the infection). Cell type and time point are not known. Sequencing was performed on PBMCs or a T cell subset sorted from them (not recorded which). This chain connects TRBV19 to TRBJ2-7, with unresolved D. DNA for the CDR3: TGTGCCAGTAGTATCTTGGCCACCCCCTACGAGCAGTACTTC. It codes for CASSILATPYEQYF.